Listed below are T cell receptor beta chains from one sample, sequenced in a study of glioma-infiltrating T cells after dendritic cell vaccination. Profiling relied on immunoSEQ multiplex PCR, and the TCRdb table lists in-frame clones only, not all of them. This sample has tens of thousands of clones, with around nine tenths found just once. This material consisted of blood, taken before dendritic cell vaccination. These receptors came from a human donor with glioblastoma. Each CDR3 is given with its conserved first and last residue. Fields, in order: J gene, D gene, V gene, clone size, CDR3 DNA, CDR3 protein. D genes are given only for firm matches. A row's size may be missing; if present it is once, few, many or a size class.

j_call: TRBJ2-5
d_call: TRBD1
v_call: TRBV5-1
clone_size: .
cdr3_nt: TGCGCCAGCAGCTTGGAGGGGGCTTGGGAGCAGTACTTC
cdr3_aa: CASSLEGAWEQYF

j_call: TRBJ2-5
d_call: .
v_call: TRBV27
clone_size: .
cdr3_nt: TGTGCCAGCGGGCCCCCCCCCGAGACCCAGTACTTC
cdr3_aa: CASGPPPETQYF

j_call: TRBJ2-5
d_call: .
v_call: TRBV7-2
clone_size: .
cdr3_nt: TGTGCCAGCAGCGCAGCAGGGGAGAGAAGAGAGACCCAGTACTTC
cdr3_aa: CASSAAGERRETQYF

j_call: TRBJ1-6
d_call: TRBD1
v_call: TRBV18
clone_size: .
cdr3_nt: TGTGCCAGCTCACGGGACAGGGAGAATTCACCCCTCCACTTT
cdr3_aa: CASSRDRENSPLHF

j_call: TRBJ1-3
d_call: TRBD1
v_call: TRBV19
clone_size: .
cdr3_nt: TGTGCCAGTACCCTATCAACGACAGGGACCCACTCTGGAAACACCATATATTTT
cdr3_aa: CASTLSTTGTHSGNTIYF

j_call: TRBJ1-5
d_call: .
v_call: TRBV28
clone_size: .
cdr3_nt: TGTGCCAGCCAGGGCGATAGCAATCAGCCCCAGCATTTT
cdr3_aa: CASQGDSNQPQHF

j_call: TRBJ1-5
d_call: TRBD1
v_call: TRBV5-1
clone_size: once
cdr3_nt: TGCGCCAGCAGCCCCGGAGGACAGGGGGCGTTTCAGCCCCAGCATTTT
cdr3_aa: CASSPGGQGAFQPQHF

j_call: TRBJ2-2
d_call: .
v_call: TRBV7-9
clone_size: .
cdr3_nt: TGTGCCAGGACGACAGGAACGAACACCGGGGAGCTGTTTTTT
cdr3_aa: CARTTGTNTGELFF

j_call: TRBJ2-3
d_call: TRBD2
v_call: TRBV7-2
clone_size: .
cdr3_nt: TGTGCCAGCAGCCCCCGGCCCGGGGGGGGCGCAGATACGCAGTATTTT
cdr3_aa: CASSPRPGGGADTQYF

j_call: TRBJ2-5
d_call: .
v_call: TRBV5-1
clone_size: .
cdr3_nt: TGCGCCAGCAGCTTGGGGGACAACCAAGAGACCCAGTACTTC
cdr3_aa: CASSLGDNQETQYF

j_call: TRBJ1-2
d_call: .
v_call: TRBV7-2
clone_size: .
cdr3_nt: TGTGCCAGCAGCCCCCAGGGTGGTGGCTACACCTTC
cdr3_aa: CASSPQGGGYTF

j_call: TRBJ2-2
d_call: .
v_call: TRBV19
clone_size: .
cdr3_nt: TGTGCCAGTAGTACCTTCGGGTCCGCCGGGGAGCTGTTTTTT
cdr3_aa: CASSTFGSAGELFF

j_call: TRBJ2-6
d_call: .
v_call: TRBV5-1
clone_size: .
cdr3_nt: TGCGCCAGCAACACGGGATCTGGGGCCAACGTCCTGACTTTC
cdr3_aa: CASNTGSGANVLTF

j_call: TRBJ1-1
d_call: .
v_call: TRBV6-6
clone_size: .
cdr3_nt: TGTGCCAGCATGGGCGGGCGGAGTGAAGCTTTCTTT
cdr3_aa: CASMGGRSEAFF

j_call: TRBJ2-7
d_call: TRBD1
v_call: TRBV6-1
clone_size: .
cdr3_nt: TGTGCCAGCAGGATTGGGACAGGGAGCTCCTACGAGCAGTACTTC
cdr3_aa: CASRIGTGSSYEQYF

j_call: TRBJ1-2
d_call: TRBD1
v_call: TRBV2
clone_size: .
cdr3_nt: TGTGCCAGCAGGGCCGGGACAGGGGGCGGCTATGGCTACACCTTC
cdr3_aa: CASRAGTGGGYGYTF

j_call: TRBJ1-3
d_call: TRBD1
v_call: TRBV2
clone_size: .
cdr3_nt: TGTGCCAGCCAGGGGGATTTTGGAAACACCATATATTTT
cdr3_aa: CASQGDFGNTIYF

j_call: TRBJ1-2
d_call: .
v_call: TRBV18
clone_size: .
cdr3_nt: TGTGCCAGCTCACGACAAGCGGATAATGGCTACACCTTC
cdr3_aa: CASSRQADNGYTF